This T cell receptor beta chain was sequenced in a study of long-term antiretroviral therapy in people with HIV. Study-wide results and limits: In samples taken after ART, diversity increased but remained below transplant donor control levels.

Run at survey level, the immunoSEQ assay was version v3.0. Clones were read by immunoSEQ multiplex PCR, and TCRdb kept only the in-frame ones, dropping some. The data contain over 20,000 clones, around 85% of them seen just once; the ten biggest clones take up 10% to 15%. Worth noting for this clone: Its antigen is undetermined.

This TCR was recovered from a middle-aged man with HIV. Sample: unsorted PBMCs, taken 1.6 years after starting antiretroviral therapy.

CDR3 DNA: TGTGCCAGCAGCTTAAGGTACGAGCAGTACTTC. It translates to CASSLRYEQYF. The rearrangement links TRBV11-2 to TRBJ2-7; D not certain. The CDR3 has 11 residues. CDR1 and CDR2 from the germline V gene are SGHAT and FQNNGV. V was shortened by 2 bases and J by 4 bases, with 3 bases between the two germline ends.